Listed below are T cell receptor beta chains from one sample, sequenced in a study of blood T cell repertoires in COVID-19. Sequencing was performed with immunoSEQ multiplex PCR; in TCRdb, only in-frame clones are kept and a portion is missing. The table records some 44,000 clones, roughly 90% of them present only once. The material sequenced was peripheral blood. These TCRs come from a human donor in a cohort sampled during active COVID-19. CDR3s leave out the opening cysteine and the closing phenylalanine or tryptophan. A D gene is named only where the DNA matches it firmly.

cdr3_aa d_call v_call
ASRSGLNTEAF NA TRBV12-3/TRBV12-4
ASSFGGADTQY TRBD2 TRBV7-7
ASSEWGLVSNEQF TRBD2 TRBV25-1
ASSPRLAGGDYEQY TRBD2 TRBV5-1
ASSQDPAGGYNEQF NA TRBV4-3
ASSFLGQGPSDTQY TRBD1 TRBV7-8
ASSPPSGYYEQY TRBD2 TRBV18
ASSPDRGFSTDTQY TRBD1 TRBV11-2
ASSLAGHPYNEQF NA TRBV5-1
SAGDRANYGYT TRBD1 TRBV29-1
ASSINRGGEITNIQY NA TRBV5-4
ASSSLVGSSYEQY NA TRBV6-2/TRBV6-3
ASSVGLASHEQY NA TRBV9
ASSLGISGGKISYNEQF TRBD2 TRBV27
ASSNGGYSNQPQH NA TRBV7-8
ASSNRSRDRTMNTEAF TRBD1 TRBV23-1
ASSLRTGSYNSPLH TRBD1 TRBV13
ASSRTSGSRDIQY TRBD2 TRBV2
ASSERGTGARQPQH TRBD1 TRBV2
ASKPTGSSYEQY NA TRBV7-2
ASIHRGGLGSTGELF TRBD2 TRBV27
ASRTSPTWAGNTDTQY NA TRBV7-8
ASSSGFVTNEKLF NA TRBV6-5
SVLPGAKNIQY NA TRBV29-1
ASSLWGQGAYEQY TRBD1 TRBV4-1
ASSLAFSGATYGYT NA TRBV7-2
ASSWRDTQY NA TRBV6-5
ASSRAGVAYEQY TRBD2 TRBV9
ASSQDPRAWTDTQY NA TRBV4-1
ASSRVGGVVELF TRBD2 TRBV7-2
ASSPISDYEQY NA TRBV25-1
ASTARGEGEKLF NA TRBV5-6